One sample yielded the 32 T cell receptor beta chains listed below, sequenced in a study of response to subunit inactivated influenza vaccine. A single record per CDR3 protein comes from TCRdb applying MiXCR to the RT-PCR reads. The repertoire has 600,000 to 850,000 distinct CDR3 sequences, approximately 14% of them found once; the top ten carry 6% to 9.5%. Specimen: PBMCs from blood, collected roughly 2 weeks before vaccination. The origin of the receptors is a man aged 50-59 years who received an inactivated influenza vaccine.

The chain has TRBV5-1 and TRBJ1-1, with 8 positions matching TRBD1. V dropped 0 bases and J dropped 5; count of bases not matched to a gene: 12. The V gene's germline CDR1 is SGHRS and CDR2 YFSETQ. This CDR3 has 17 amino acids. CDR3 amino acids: CASSLGQGYPLGTEAFF. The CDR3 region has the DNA TGCGCCAGCAGCTTGGGACAGGGGTATCCGCTTGGGACTGAAGCTTTCTTT.

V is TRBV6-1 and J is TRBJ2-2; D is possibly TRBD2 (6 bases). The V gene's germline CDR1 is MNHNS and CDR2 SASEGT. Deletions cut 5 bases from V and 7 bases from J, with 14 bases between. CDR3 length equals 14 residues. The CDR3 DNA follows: TGTGCCAGCAGTCCCAGTGGGGGGTTCGGGGAGCTGTTTTTT. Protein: CASSPSGGFGELFF.

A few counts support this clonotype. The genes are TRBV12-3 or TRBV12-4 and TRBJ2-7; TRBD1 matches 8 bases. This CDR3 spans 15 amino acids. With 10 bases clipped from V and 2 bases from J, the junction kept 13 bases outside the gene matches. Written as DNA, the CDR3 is TGTGCCACAGCCCCCTCAAAGGACAGGGCCTACGAGCAGTACTTC. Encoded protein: CATAPSKDRAYEQYF.

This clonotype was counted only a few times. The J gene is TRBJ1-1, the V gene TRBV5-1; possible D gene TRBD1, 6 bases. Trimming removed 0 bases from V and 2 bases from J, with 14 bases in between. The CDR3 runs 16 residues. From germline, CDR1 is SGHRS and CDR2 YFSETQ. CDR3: CASSLGAGATNTEAFF. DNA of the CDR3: TGCGCCAGCAGCTTGGGGGCAGGGGCAACAAACACTGAAGCTTTCTTT.

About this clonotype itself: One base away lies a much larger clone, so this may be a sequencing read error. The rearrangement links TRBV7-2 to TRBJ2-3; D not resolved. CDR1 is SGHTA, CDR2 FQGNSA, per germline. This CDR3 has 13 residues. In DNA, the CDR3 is TGTGCCAGCAGCTCATTTAGCACAGATACGAAGTATTTT. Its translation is CASSSFSTDTKYF.

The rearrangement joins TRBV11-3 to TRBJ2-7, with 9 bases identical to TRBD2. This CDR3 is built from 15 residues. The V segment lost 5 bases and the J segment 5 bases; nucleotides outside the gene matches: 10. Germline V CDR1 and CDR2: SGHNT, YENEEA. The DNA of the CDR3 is TGTGCCAGCAGCCTTGGGGTAGCGGGAGTCGACGAGCAGTACTTC. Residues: CASSLGVAGVDEQYF.

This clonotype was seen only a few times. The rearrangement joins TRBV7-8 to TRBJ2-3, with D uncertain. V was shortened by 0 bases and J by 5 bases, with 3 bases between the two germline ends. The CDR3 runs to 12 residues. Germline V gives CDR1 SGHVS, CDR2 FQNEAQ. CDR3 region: CASSLAVDTQYF. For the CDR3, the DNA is TGTGCCAGCAGCTTAGCGGTAGATACGCAGTATTTT.

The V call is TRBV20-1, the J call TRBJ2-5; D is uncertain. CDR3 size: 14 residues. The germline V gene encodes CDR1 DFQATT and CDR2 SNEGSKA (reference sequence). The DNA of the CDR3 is TGCAGCCTGCCCAGAGCTGGCAGGTCAGAGACCCAGTACTTC. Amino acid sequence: CSLPRAGRSETQYF.

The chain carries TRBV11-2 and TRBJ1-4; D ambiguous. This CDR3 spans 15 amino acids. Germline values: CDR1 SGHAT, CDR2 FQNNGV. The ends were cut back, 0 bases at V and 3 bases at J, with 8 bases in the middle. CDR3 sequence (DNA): TGTGCCAGCAGCTTAGAAGGGAACCCTAATGAAAAACTGTTTTTT. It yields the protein CASSLEGNPNEKLFF.

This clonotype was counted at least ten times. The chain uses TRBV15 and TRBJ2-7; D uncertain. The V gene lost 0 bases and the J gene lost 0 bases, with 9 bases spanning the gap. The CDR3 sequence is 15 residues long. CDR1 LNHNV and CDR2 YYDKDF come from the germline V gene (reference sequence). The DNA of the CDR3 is TGTGCCACCAGCAGAGATCAGGACCCCTCCTACGAGCAGTACTTC. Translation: CATSRDQDPSYEQYF.

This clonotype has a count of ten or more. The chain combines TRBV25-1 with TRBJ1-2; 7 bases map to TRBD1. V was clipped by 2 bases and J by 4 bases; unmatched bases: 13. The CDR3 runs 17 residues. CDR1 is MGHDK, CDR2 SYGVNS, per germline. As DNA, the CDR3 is TGTGCCAGCAGTGAAGTGGCGGCAGGGGGTTCAGGCTATGGCTACACCTTC. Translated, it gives CASSEVAAGGSGYGYTF.

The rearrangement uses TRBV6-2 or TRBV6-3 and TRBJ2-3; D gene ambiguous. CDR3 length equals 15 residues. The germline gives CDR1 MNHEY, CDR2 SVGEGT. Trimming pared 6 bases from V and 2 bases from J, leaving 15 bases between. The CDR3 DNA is TGTGCCAGCAGCCCTGAACCGGAAGCCACAGATACGCAGTATTTT. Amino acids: CASSPEPEATDTQYF.

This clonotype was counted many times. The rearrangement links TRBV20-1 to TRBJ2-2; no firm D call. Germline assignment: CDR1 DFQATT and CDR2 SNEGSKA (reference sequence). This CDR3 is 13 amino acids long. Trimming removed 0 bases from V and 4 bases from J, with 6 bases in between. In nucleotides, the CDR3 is TGCAGTGCTAGAGACGTCCGCACCGGGGAGCTGTTTTTT. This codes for CSARDVRTGELFF.

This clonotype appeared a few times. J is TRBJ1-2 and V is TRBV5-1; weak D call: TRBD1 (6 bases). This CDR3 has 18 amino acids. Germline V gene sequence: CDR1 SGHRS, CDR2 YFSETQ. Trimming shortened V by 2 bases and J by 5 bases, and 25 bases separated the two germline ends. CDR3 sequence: CASSLHPIGGGAGYGYTF. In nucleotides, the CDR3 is TGCGCCAGCAGCTTACACCCCATTGGGGGGGGCGCTGGATATGGCTACACCTTC.

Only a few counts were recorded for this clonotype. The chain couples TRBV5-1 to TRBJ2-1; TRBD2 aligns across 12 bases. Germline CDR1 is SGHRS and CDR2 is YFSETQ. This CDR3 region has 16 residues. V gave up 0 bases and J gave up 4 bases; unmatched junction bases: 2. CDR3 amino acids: CASSLASGGEYNEQFF. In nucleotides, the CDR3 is TGCGCCAGCAGCTTGGCTAGCGGGGGGGAGTACAATGAGCAGTTCTTC. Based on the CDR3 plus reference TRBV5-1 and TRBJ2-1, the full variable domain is KAGVTQTPRYLIKTRGQQVTLSCSPISGHRSVSWYQQTPGQGLQFLFEYFSETQRNKGNFPGRFSGRQFSNSRSEMNVSTLELGDSALYLCASSLASGGEYNEQFFGPGTRLTVL.

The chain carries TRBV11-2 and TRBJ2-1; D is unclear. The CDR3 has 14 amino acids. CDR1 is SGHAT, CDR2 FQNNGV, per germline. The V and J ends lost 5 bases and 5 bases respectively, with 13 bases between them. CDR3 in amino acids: CASSPKGPHNEQFF. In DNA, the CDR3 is TGTGCCAGCAGCCCCAAAGGGCCCCACAATGAGCAGTTCTTC.

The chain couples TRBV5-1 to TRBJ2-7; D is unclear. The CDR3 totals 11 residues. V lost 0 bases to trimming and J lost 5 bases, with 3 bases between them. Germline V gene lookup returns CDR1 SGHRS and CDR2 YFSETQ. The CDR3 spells CASSLEHEQYF. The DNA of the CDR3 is TGCGCCAGCAGCTTGGAGCACGAGCAGTACTTC.

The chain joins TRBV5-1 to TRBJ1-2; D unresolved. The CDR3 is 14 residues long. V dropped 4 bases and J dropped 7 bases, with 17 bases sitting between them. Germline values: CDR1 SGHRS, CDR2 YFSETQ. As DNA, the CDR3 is TGCGCCAGCAGCCCCTCGGGAGTATTGGGTGGCTACACCTTC. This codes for CASSPSGVLGGYTF.

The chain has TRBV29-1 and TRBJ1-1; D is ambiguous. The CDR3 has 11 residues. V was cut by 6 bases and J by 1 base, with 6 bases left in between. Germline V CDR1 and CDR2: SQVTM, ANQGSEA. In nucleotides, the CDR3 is TGCAGCGTACAGCAGAACACTGAAGCTTTCTTT. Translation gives CSVQQNTEAFF. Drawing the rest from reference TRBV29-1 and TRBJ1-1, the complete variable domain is SAVISQKPSRDICQRGTSLTIQCQVDSQVTMMFWYRQQPGQSLTLIATANQGSEATYESGFVIDKFPISRPNLTFSTLTVSNMSPEDSSIYLCSVQQNTEAFFGQGTRLTVV.

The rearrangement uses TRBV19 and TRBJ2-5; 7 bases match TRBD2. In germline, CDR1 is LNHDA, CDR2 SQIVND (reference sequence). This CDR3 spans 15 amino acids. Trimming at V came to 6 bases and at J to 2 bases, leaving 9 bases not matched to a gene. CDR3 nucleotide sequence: TGTGCCAGTAGCCCGCCGGGAGGCTCACAAGAGACCCAGTACTTC. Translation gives CASSPPGGSQETQYF.

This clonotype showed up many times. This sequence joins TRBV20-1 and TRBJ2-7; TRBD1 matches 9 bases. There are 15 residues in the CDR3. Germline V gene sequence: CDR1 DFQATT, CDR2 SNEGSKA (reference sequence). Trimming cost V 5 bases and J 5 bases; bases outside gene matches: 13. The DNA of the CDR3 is TGCAGTGCTGACAGGCCCGGGACAGGGAGAGACGAGCAGTACTTC. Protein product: CSADRPGTGRDEQYF.

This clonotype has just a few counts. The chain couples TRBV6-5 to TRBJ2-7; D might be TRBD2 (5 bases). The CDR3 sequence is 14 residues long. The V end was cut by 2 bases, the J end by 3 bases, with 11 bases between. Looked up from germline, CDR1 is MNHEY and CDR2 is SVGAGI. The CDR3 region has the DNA TGTGCCAGCAGTTACGGTCGCGGGTTCTACGAGCAGTACTTC. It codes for CASSYGRGFYEQYF.

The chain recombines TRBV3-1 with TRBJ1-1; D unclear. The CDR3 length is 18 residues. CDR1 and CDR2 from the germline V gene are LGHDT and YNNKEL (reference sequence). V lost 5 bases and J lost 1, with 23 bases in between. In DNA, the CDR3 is TGTGCCAGCAGCTCCCGGGGTCCGAACACGATGGGGAACACTGAAGCTTTCTTT. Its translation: CASSSRGPNTMGNTEAFF.

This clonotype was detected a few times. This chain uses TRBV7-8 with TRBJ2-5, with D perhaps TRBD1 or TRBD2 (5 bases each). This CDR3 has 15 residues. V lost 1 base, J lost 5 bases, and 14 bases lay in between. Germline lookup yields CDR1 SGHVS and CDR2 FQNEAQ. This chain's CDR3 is CASSLGGPRKETQYF. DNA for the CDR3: TGTGCCAGCAGCTTAGGGGGACCCCGTAAGGAGACCCAGTACTTC.

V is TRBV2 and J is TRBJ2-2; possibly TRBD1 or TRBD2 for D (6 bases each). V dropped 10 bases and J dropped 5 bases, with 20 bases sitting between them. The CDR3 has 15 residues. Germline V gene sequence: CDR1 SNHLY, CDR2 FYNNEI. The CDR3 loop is CATSNGGGGTGELFF. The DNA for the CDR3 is TGTGCCACCAGCAATGGCGGAGGGGGGACCGGGGAGCTGTTTTTT.

The CDR3 is CASSFVDGSTDTQYF. The CDR3 nucleotides are TGTGCCAGCAGCTTTGTGGACGGTAGCACAGATACGCAGTATTTT. The chain joins TRBV5-6 to TRBJ2-3, with D unresolved. This CDR3 is 15 amino acids long. Per germline, CDR1 SGHDT and CDR2 YYEEEE. V lost 2 bases and J lost 0, with 10 bases in between.

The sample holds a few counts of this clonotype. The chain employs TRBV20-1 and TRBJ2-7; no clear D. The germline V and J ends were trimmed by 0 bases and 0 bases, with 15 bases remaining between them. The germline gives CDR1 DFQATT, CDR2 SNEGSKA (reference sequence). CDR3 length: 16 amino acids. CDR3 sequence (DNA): TGCAGTGCTAGAGATAAAGGTAAAACCAACTCCTACGAGCAGTACTTC. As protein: CSARDKGKTNSYEQYF.

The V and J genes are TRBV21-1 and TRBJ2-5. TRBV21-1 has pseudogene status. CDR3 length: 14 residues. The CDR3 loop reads CASSEQRVQETQYF. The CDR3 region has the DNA TGTGCCAGCAGCGAACAGCGGGTACAAGAGACCCAGTACTTC.

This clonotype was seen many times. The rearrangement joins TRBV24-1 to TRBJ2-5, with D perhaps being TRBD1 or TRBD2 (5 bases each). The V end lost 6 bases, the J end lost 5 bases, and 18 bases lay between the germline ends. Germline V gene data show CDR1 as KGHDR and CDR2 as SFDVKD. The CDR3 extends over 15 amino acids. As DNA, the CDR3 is TGTGCCACCAGTCCCGGGACCGCGCCGGGGGAGACCCAGTACTTC. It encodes CATSPGTAPGETQYF.

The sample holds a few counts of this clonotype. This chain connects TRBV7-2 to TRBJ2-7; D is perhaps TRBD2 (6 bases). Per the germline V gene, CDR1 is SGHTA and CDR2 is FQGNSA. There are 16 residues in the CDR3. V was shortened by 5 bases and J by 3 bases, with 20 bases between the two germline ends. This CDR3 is CASSPVAGPSYYEQYF. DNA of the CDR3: TGTGCCAGCAGCCCGGTGGCGGGACCAAGCTACTACGAGCAGTACTTC.

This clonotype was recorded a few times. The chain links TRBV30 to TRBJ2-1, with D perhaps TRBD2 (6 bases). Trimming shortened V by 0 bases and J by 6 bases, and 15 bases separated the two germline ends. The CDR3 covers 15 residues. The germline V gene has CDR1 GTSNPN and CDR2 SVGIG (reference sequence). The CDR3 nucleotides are TGTGCCTGGAGTGTCGGGCTCCCCGGGGGCAATGAGCAGTTCTTC. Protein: CAWSVGLPGGNEQFF.

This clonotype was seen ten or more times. The CDR3 nucleotides read TGCAGTGCTGGAAAAGCGGTTATGTACGAGCAGTACTTC. The encoded protein is CSAGKAVMYEQYF. The chain is built from TRBV20-1 and TRBJ2-7; maybe TRBD2 (5 bases). CDR1 and CDR2 from the germline V gene are DFQATT and SNEGSKA (reference sequence). With 5 bases removed from V and 4 bases from J, the gap between germline ends came to 15 bases. This CDR3 has 13 residues.